This TCR beta chain was identified during a study of T cell responses to AZD1222 COVID-19 vaccine (dated by TCRdb to 2020 to 2023). Looking at the study overall: TCR sequencing was performed for roughly 250 trial participants, of whom around 210 were given two doses of AZD1222 and approximately 25 were given two doses of MenACWY control vaccine. Trial participants were enrolled into age subgroups of 18-55, 56-69 and 70-plus years, which contained 148, 28 and 57 TCR-sequenced participants, respectively.

Points the paper makes about the study in general: Epitopes outside the regions mutated in the B.1.351 and B.1.1.7 variants were reportedly recognized by nearly half of the unique spike-specific TCRs. Conclusions about previously exposed vaccinees were limited because only six or seven AZD1222 recipients were SARS-CoV-2 seropositive at baseline. Vaccine-associated CD4 TCRs spanned the whole spike protein, with dominant responses in regions 160-218 and 743-854. No day 14 peak-response samples were available, so repertoires were characterized only after the peak T cell response. The 56-69-year group was small, and its depth increase did not reach significance, likely because of low power. After two AZD1222 doses, both the breadth and the depth of spike-specific TCRs were significantly higher than at day 0 and than in MenACWY recipients. Participants were mostly white British, with more females than males. The authors suggested clonal diversity may have been underestimated.

The CDR3 regions of human TCRbeta chains were analyzed by immunosequencing. Per the original workflow: Repertoire TCRs were matched against a reference library of SARS-CoV-2-specific TCRs generated with the MIRA antigen-specificity platform. Breadth was defined as the fraction of unique TCRs that were SARS-CoV-2-associated. Depth was defined as the fraction of total T cells that were SARS-CoV-2-associated. Each spike-specific TCR was assigned to its reactive spike region and to a CD4 or CD8 class using the MIRA data. Log10-transformed breadth and depth values were compared by one-way ANOVA with Sidak's multiple comparisons tests. The immuneACCESS repertoire file appears here via TCRdb, limited to in-frame rearrangements. These files lack a portion of the clones; in checked studies, under half of the deficit traces to unresolved V genes, and the cause of the others is not known. That table is the source of V, J and clone size, and D and trimming were worked out from the DNA. The sample yields fewer than 70,000 clones; roughly 80% were counted once. Of the sample, over 3% is held by the ten largest clones.

This clone was observed a single time. The clone's antigen remains unknown. No clone much larger than this one lies a single base away; base qualities are absent. Sample time point, as interpreted from the label and publication: about 28 days (+/-7) after the second vaccine dose. Because spike-specific TCR depth and breadth did not differ between the two schedules, AZD1222 recipients who got a second dose at roughly 4 weeks were pooled with those who got a second dose at roughly 12 weeks. The vaccinee samples were drawn from two UK trials, COV001 and COV002, one of which was a single-blind randomized controlled phase 2/3 trial testing AZD1222 (ChAdOx1 nCoV-19) in healthy adults. Trial participant PBMC samples were collected at day 0 and day 28 after the second dose for TCRbeta chain sequencing. At the junction V is shortened by 5 bases and J by 0 bases, with 17 bases in between. CDR1 LNHDA and CDR2 SQIVND were looked up in the germline V gene (reference sequence). Taken from cysteine to phenylalanine, the CDR3 has 17 residues. The DNA shown is the 51-base CDR3, in frame from base 1.

The receptor was derived from an adult who received the AZD1222 COVID-19 vaccine. Here the chain combines TRBV19 and TRBJ1-3; no D gene call is confident. The starting material was peripheral blood, obtained 28 days after the second AZD1222 dose. The DNA sequence is as follows: TGTGCCAGTAGTCCCCGGACTCTTCTCTCCTCTGGAAACACCATATATTTT. Translated, it reads CASSPRTLLSSGNTIYF.